This TCR beta chain was observed in a study of T-cell reconstitution after alpha-beta-depleted transplantation in children. Broader study findings: Some patients' high day-60 TCRbeta diversity was attributed to recipient cells surviving conditioning. A year had passed since transplant, and T-cell counts and diversity by then came mostly from newly produced T cells.

V was pared by 4 bases and J by 1 base, with 3 bases of the junction left unmatched. The CDR3 extends over 16 amino acids. Germline CDR1 is SGHRS and CDR2 is YFSETQ. As regards this clonotype: The target antigen is unknown.

Preparation of the TCRbeta library was carried out with unique molecular identifiers. TCRdb analysed the PCR reads with MiXCR anew, one entry per CDR3 protein. Here the sample spans over 400,000 distinct CDR3 sequences, 43% being singletons. The input for sequencing was PBMCs, taken before TCRalphabeta/CD19-depleted stem cell transplant. The chain is built from TRBV5-1 and TRBJ2-6, with TRBD1 identical over 9 bases. This receptor was taken from a girl aged 2 to 10 with aplastic anemia, due to receive a stem cell transplant. CDR3 DNA: TGCGCCAGCAGCGCCGGGACAGGGTCTGGGGCCAACGTCCTGACTTTC. It encodes CASSAGTGSGANVLTF.